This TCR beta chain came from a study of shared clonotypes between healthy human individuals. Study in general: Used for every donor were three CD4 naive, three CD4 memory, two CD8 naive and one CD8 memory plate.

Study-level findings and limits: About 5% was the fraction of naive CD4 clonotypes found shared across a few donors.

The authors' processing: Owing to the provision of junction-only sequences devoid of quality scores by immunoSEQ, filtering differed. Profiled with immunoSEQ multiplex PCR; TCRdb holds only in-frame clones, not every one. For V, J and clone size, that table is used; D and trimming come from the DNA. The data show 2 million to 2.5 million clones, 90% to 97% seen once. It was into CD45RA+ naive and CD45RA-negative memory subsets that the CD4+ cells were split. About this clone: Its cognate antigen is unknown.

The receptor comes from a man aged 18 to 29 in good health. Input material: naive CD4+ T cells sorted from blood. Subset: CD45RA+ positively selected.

CDR3 sequence: CAISESQGAYEQYF. DNA of the CDR3: TGTGCCATCAGTGAGTCACAGGGGGCCTACGAGCAGTACTTC. V usage is TRBV10-3 and J usage is TRBJ2-7; 8 bases are a match to TRBD1. J lost 2 bases, V lost 0 bases, and 0 bases had no gene match. The CDR3 is made up of 14 amino acids. Germline V lookup: CDR1 ENHRY, CDR2 SYGVKD.